These 2 T cell receptor beta chains were all obtained from the same sample, sequenced in a study of regulatory T cells in long-lasting Graves disease. Described time point: newly diagnosed GD, antithyroid drugs for less than 3 months. Isolated PBMC RNA provided the starting material for the TCR library. With iRepertoire HTBI primers and Arm-PCR of CDR3 regions, TCR beta libraries were built. Each CDR3 protein gets one entry after TCRdb re-called the multiplex PCR reads with MiXCR. The table has a few hundred thousand distinct CDR3 sequences, 16% seen once. This same sample was also part of a study on T cells in Graves' hyperthyroidism and ophthalmopathy.

Sequenced material: peripheral blood mononuclear cells (PBMCs), taken at new diagnosis, from a patient treated with antithyroid drugs. The source of these receptors is a man aged 35-49 years with Graves disease.

In its sample, this clonotype was seen a few times. This probably arose from a read error, given a far larger clone one base away. The V and J genes are TRBV18 and TRBJ2-7; perhaps TRBD2 as D (5 bases). The CDR3 has 14 residues. With 1 base removed from V and 7 bases from J, the gap between germline ends came to 14 bases. CDR1 and CDR2 from the germline V gene are KGHSH and LQKENI. The DNA of the CDR3 is TGTGCCAGCTCACCACAAAATATAGCGAATGAGCAGTACTTC. Protein: CASSPQNIANEQYF. The full variable domain, rest sourced from reference TRBV18 and TRBJ2-7, is NAGVMQNPRHLVRRRGQEARLRCSPMKGHSHVYWYRQLPEEGLKFMVYLQKENIIDESGMPKERFSAEFPKEGPSILRIQQVVRGDSAAYFCASSPQNIANEQYFGPGTRLTVT.

This clonotype has a count of ten or more. An end of the junction differs from the germline gene, which may be a read error. The V call is TRBV5-1, the J call TRBJ1-6; weak D call: TRBD1 (5 bases). The CDR3 runs 14 residues. Germline-derived CDR1 and CDR2 are SGHRS and YFSETQ. The CDR3 coding sequence is TGTGCCAGCAGCTTAGGGCAGGGTAATTCACCCCTCCACTTT. Its translation: CASSLGQGNSPLHF.